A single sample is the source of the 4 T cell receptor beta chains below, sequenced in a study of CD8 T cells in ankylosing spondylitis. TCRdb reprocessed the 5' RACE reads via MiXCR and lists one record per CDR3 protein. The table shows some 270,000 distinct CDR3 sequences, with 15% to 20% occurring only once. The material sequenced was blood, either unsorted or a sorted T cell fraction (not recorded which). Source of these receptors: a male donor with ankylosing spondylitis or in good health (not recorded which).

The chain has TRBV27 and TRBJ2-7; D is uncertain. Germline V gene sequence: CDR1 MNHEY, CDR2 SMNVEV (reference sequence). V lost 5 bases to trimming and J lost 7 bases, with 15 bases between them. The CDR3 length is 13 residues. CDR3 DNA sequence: TGTGCCAGCAGTCCTTGGTCGGATAGGGAGCAGTACTTC. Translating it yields CASSPWSDREQYF.

The CDR3: CASSQPGGGDTGELFF. The CDR3 DNA reads TGTGCCAGCAGCCAGCCCGGGGGGGGAGACACCGGGGAGCTGTTTTTT. V gene TRBV4-2 combines with J gene TRBJ2-2, with TRBD2 identical over 8 bases. This CDR3 contains 16 residues. V gave up 3 bases and J gave up 3 bases; unmatched junction bases: 6. Looked up from germline, CDR1 is LGHNA and CDR2 is YNFKEQ.

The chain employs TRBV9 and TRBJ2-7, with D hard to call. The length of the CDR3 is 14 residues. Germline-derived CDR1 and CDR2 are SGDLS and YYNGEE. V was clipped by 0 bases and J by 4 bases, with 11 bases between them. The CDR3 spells CASSVAPGRYEQYF. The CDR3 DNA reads TGTGCCAGCAGCGTAGCGCCTGGCAGATACGAGCAGTACTTC.

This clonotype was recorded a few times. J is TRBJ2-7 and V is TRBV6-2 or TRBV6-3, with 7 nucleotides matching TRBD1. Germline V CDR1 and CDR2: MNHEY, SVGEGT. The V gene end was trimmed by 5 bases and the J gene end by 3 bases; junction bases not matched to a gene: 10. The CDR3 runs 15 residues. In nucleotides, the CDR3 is TGTGCCAGCAGTGGAAGGGACAGACTCTTCTACGAGCAGTACTTC. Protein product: CASSGRDRLFYEQYF.